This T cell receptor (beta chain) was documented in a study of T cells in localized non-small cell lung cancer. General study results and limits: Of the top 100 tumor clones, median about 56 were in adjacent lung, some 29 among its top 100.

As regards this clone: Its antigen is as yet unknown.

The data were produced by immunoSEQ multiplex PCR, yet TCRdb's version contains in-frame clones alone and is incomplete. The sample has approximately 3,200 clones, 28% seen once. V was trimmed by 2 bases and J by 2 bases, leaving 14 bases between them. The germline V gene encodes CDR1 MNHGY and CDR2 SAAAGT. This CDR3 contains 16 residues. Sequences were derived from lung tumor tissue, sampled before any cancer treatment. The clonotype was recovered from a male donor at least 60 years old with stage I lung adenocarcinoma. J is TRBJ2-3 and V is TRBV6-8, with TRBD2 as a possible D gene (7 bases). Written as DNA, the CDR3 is TGTGCCAGCAGTTACGGGGGGGGCCTTGTCACAGATACGCAGTATTTT. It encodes CASSYGGGLVTDTQYF.